These 29 T cell receptor beta chains were all obtained from the same sample, sequenced in a study of blood T cell repertoires in COVID-19 (dated by TCRdb to the early 2020s). Libraries were prepared through the immunoSEQ multiplex PCR assay. The table was pulled from immuneACCESS by TCRdb, which kept in-frame rearrangements only. Such tables lose some clones; where checked, under half of the loss comes from unresolved V genes, and the rest has no known cause. The sample records about 280,000 clones, about nine tenths of which are singletons. The ten most abundant clones make up approximately 8.2% of the sample. Sequencing used peripheral blood. The receptors were sampled from a man in his forties with active or convalescent COVID-19.

CDR3 in DNA: TGTGCCAGCAGCCAAGGGGGAGCGTACACCGGGGAGCTGTTTTTT. Amino acids: CASSQGGAYTGELFF. The chain is built from TRBV7-9 and TRBJ2-2; maybe TRBD1 (6 bases). V lost 5 bases, J lost 3 bases, and 13 bases lay in between. Germline values: CDR1 SEHNR, CDR2 FQNEAQ (reference sequence). The CDR3 loop spans 15 amino acids.

J is TRBJ2-7 and V is TRBV11-3; 10 positions match TRBD1. CDR3 length: 15 amino acids. Germline CDR1 is SGHNT and CDR2 is YENEEA. V lost 5 bases to trimming and J lost 5 bases; unmatched junction nucleotides: 9. The CDR3 nucleotides read TGTGCCAGCAGCCACTTCCGGGACAGGGGCCACGAGCAGTACTTC. This translates into CASSHFRDRGHEQYF.

The V and J genes are TRBV18 and TRBJ1-1; D ambiguous. CDR3 length: 15 amino acids. The V gene's germline CDR1 is KGHSH and CDR2 LQKENI. Trimming stripped 3 bases from V and 2 bases from J, with 13 bases between. The CDR3 sequence is CASSPIQALNTEAFF. The CDR3 DNA reads TGTGCCAGCTCACCGATTCAGGCCCTCAACACTGAAGCTTTCTTT. Full variable domain (outside the CDR3, taken from reference TRBV18 and TRBJ1-1): NAGVMQNPRHLVRRRGQEARLRCSPMKGHSHVYWYRQLPEEGLKFMVYLQKENIIDESGMPKERFSAEFPKEGPSILRIQQVVRGDSAAYFCASSPIQALNTEAFFGQGTRLTVV.

This clone appeared a few times. This chain joins TRBV5-1 and TRBJ1-2; 8 nucleotides line up with TRBD1. Trimming removed 4 bases from V and 0 bases from J; junction bases left unmatched: 8. CDR1 and CDR2 (germline): SGHRS, YFSETQ. There are 16 residues in the CDR3. CDR3 amino acids: CASSPSGQGPNYGYTF. The CDR3 bases are TGCGCCAGCAGCCCTTCCGGACAGGGCCCTAACTATGGCTACACCTTC.

This clone was seen a handful of times. The chain combines TRBV11-2 with TRBJ2-5, with 10 positions matching TRBD2. The CDR3 has 16 residues. Per germline, CDR1 SGHAT and CDR2 FQNNGV. Unmatched junction bases numbered 10, after V lost 5 bases and J lost 4 bases. This CDR3 is CASSPAGLARGETQYF. The CDR3, as DNA: TGTGCCAGCAGCCCGGCGGGACTAGCGAGGGGAGAGACCCAGTACTTC.

V is TRBV5-1 and J is TRBJ1-4; D may be TRBD1 (5 bases). V dropped 0 bases and J dropped 8 bases, with 17 bases sitting between them. This CDR3 comprises 16 residues. CDR1 is SGHRS and CDR2 is YFSETQ in the germline V gene. The CDR3 loop is CASSLAGAPGGEKLFF. In nucleotides, the CDR3 is TGCGCCAGCAGCTTGGCCGGGGCACCGGGAGGAGAAAAACTGTTTTTT.

This chain uses TRBV4-2 with TRBJ1-5, with D possibly being TRBD1 (5 bases). The germline V gene encodes CDR1 LGHNA and CDR2 YNFKEQ. This CDR3 has 16 amino acids. V was shortened by 0 bases and J by 5 bases, with 14 bases between the two germline ends. The CDR3 spells CASSQEGQGRHQPQHF. CDR3 sequence (DNA): TGTGCCAGCAGCCAAGAGGGTCAGGGCAGGCATCAGCCCCAGCATTTT.

The chain uses TRBV4-1 and TRBJ2-5; 11 bases map to TRBD2. With 5 bases clipped from V and 4 bases from J, the junction kept 6 bases outside the gene matches. Germline V gene lookup returns CDR1 MGHRA and CDR2 YSYEKL. The CDR3 is 15 residues long. CDR3 sequence reads: CASSVSGGAGETQYF. The CDR3 DNA sequence: TGCGCCAGCAGCGTTAGCGGGGGGGCCGGAGAGACCCAGTACTTC.

This clone was seen more than once but under ten times. This chain joins TRBV4-1 and TRBJ1-4; 7 bases agree with TRBD1. CDR1 and CDR2 (germline): MGHRA, YSYEKL. With 1 base clipped from V and 5 bases from J, the junction kept 7 bases outside the gene matches. The CDR3 contains 16 residues. CDR3 nucleotide sequence: TGCGCCAGCAGCCAAGCCCCGGGACAGCTAAATGAAAAACTGTTTTTT. It codes for CASSQAPGQLNEKLFF.

This chain connects TRBV19 to TRBJ1-1; tentatively, D is TRBD1 (5 bases). The V gene's germline CDR1 is LNHDA and CDR2 SQIVND (reference sequence). This CDR3 has 13 residues. V was cut by 5 bases and J by 4 bases, with 11 bases left in between. The CDR3 DNA reads as TGTGCCAGTAGTCTGGGGCAGGTCACTGAAGCTTTCTTT. Protein sequence: CASSLGQVTEAFF.

The chain carries TRBV5-4 and TRBJ1-2, with D tentatively TRBD1 (5 bases). The CDR3 runs to 13 residues. CDR1 SGHNT and CDR2 YYREEE come from the germline V gene (reference sequence). Deletions cut 0 bases from V and 8 bases from J, with 11 bases between. The CDR3 region is CASSLDAGYGYTF. CDR3 coding DNA: TGTGCCAGCAGCTTGGACGCAGGGTACGGCTACACCTTC.

This clone was recorded only once. The CDR3 loop reads CASSQAQGAGELFF. The CDR3 bases are TGTGCCAGCAGCCAAGCACAGGGAGCCGGGGAGCTGTTTTTT. V usage is TRBV7-3 and J usage is TRBJ2-2; D may be TRBD1 (6 bases). The CDR3 spans 14 residues. Per germline, CDR1 SGHTA and CDR2 FQGTGA. Trimming took 5 bases from V and 6 from J, leaving 13 bases between them.

The chain combines TRBV7-8 with TRBJ2-1, with D perhaps TRBD2 (6 bases). Germline lookup yields CDR1 SGHVS and CDR2 FQNEAQ. Trimming stripped 3 bases from V and 3 bases from J, with 18 bases between. CDR3 length: 17 amino acids. Written as DNA, the CDR3 is TGTGCCAGCAGCTTGTCCGGGGGATCCCTTCTCTACAATGAGCAGTTCTTC. Its translation: CASSLSGGSLLYNEQFF.

This clone was counted only a few times. The chain is built from TRBV6-4 and TRBJ2-3; D unresolved. V lost 5 bases, J lost 10 bases, and 19 bases lay in between. This CDR3 contains 14 residues. Germline V gene data show CDR1 as MRHNA and CDR2 as SNTAGT. In nucleotides, the CDR3 is TGTGCCAGCAGTATACAGATTTCGAACCCAGCGCAGTATTTT. It yields the protein CASSIQISNPAQYF.

The gene calls are TRBV10-2 and TRBJ2-1, with D perhaps TRBD1 (5 bases). Looked up from germline, CDR1 is WSHSY and CDR2 is SAAADI. The V end was cut by 5 bases, the J end by 5 bases, with 13 bases between. The CDR3 contains 14 residues. The CDR3 here is CASSHTTANNEQFF. Written as DNA, the CDR3 is TGCGCCAGCAGTCATACGACAGCTAACAATGAGCAGTTCTTC.

This chain uses TRBV19 with TRBJ1-5; D remains ambiguous. The CDR3 extends over 15 amino acids. Germline loops: CDR1 LNHDA, CDR2 SQIVND (reference sequence). Trimming took off 6 bases at V and 7 bases at J, with 19 bases between the two ends. This chain's CDR3 is CASSRESSFKQPQHF. The DNA of the CDR3 is TGTGCCAGTAGCCGGGAGTCATCCTTTAAGCAGCCCCAGCATTTT.

The chain has TRBV5-1 and TRBJ2-5; TRBD1 is a possible D gene (5 bases). Germline loops: CDR1 SGHRS, CDR2 YFSETQ. V was trimmed by 0 bases and J by 1 base, leaving 13 bases between them. The length of the CDR3 is 16 residues. CDR3 sequence: CASSLAAGSLQETQYF. As DNA, the CDR3 is TGCGCCAGCAGCTTGGCAGCAGGGTCCCTCCAAGAGACCCAGTACTTC.

The genes are TRBV5-4 and TRBJ2-3, with a tentative D call TRBD1 (5 bases). The CDR3 has 14 amino acids. V gave up 5 bases and J gave up 1 base, with 11 bases separating them. Germline V gene lookup returns CDR1 SGHNT and CDR2 YYREEE (reference sequence). The CDR3 is CASSTGRGTDTQYF. The CDR3 nucleotides are TGTGCCAGCAGTACAGGACGGGGCACAGATACGCAGTATTTT.

The chain uses TRBV18 and TRBJ2-2; TRBD2 matches 9 bases. Trimming cost V 3 bases and J 0 bases; bases outside gene matches: 2. The CDR3 covers 16 residues. The V gene's germline CDR1 is KGHSH and CDR2 LQKENI. CDR3 residues: CASSPTSGTNTGELFF. CDR3 bases: TGTGCCAGCTCACCGACTAGCGGAACGAACACCGGGGAGCTGTTTTTT.

The rearrangement joins TRBV24-1 to TRBJ2-1; TRBD1 agrees at 9 bases. Trimming at V came to 7 bases and at J to 2 bases, leaving 5 bases not matched to a gene. This CDR3 spans 15 amino acids. CDR1 and CDR2 from the germline V gene are KGHDR and SFDVKD. Here the CDR3 reads CATSPRTGAYNEQFF. CDR3 DNA sequence: TGTGCCACCAGCCCTAGGACAGGGGCCTACAATGAGCAGTTCTTC.

This clone has more than one count but fewer than ten. The chain uses TRBV6-1 and TRBJ2-1; 9 nucleotides align to TRBD2. V lost 2 bases, J lost 8 bases, and 13 bases stayed unmatched. CDR1 and CDR2 (germline): MNHNS, SASEGT. CDR3 length: 17 amino acids. The CDR3 bases are TGTGCCAGCAGTGAATTAGGGACTGGCGGGAGGGCATATGAGCAGTTCTTC. Protein sequence: CASSELGTGGRAYEQFF.

The chain uses TRBV15 and TRBJ2-7; 8 bases map to TRBD2. The germline CDR1 and CDR2 sequences are LNHNV and YYDKDF (reference sequence). J gave up 0 bases and V 1 base, and 5 bases lay outside the gene matches. CDR3 length: 16 amino acids. Here the CDR3 DNA reads TGTGCCACCAGCAGAGGAGGGCGGGAGGCCTCCTACGAGCAGTACTTC. Translating gives CATSRGGREASYEQYF.

The CDR3 nucleotides read TGTGCCATCACCGCCGGGGGGGACGCTGGCTACACCTTC. Translation gives CAITAGGDAGYTF. The chain carries TRBV10-3 and TRBJ1-2; a possible D gene is TRBD1 (5 bases). Germline V gives CDR1 ENHRY, CDR2 SYGVKD. The V and J ends lost 7 bases and 7 bases respectively, with 16 bases between them. The CDR3 sequence is 13 residues long.

The chain recombines TRBV10-3 with TRBJ2-2; possible D gene TRBD1, 6 bases. This CDR3 spans 13 amino acids. In germline, CDR1 is ENHRY, CDR2 SYGVKD. V was clipped by 7 bases and J by 1 base, with 7 bases between them. This CDR3 is CAINRENTGELFF. In DNA form, the CDR3 reads TGTGCCATCAACAGGGAGAACACCGGGGAGCTGTTTTTT.

The J gene is TRBJ2-5, the V gene TRBV9, with TRBD2 matching over 8 bases. Trimming cost V 3 bases and J 7 bases; bases outside gene matches: 8. There are 14 residues in the CDR3. Germline V lookup: CDR1 SGDLS, CDR2 YYNGEE. CDR3 sequence (DNA): TGTGCCAGCAGCGATTCCGGGGGGGGCGGGACCCAGTACTTC. Translating gives CASSDSGGGGTQYF.

The chain is built from TRBV21-1 and TRBJ1-6; TRBD1, the table's D call, was not compared with the DNA. TRBV21-1 is shown as a pseudogene. The CDR3 has 17 residues. CDR3 nucleotide sequence: TGTGCCAGCAGCCCAACAGGGTCCCGGTATGGTAATTCACCCCTCCACTTT. Amino acid sequence: CASSPTGSRYGNSPLHF.

The chain has TRBV9 and TRBJ2-4, with a possible D match to TRBD2 (5 bases). Germline loops: CDR1 SGDLS, CDR2 YYNGEE. This CDR3 comprises 15 residues. Trimming removed 2 bases from V and 4 bases from J, with 13 bases in between. CDR3 protein: CASSVLPSPKNIQYF. The CDR3 nucleotides are TGTGCCAGCAGCGTTCTCCCTAGCCCAAAAAACATTCAGTACTTC.

The table lists this clone with a count of one. The chain combines TRBV6-5 with TRBJ2-7, with TRBD2 identical over 7 bases. This CDR3 spans 15 amino acids. Germline V gene lookup returns CDR1 MNHEY and CDR2 SVGAGI. V lost 5 bases and J lost 2; bases outside the gene matches: 9. The CDR3 nucleotides are TGTGCCAGCAGTAACCGGGACTATCATGCCTACGAGCAGTACTTC. Translating it yields CASSNRDYHAYEQYF.

The gene calls are TRBV5-1 and TRBJ1-1; 7 bases are a match to TRBD1. This CDR3 contains 14 residues. The V gene end was trimmed by 6 bases and the J gene end by 3 bases; junction bases not matched to a gene: 8. Germline CDR1 is SGHRS and CDR2 is YFSETQ. The CDR3 spells CASKGAMWDTEAFF. The DNA of the CDR3 is TGCGCCAGCAAGGGGGCGATGTGGGACACTGAAGCTTTCTTT.